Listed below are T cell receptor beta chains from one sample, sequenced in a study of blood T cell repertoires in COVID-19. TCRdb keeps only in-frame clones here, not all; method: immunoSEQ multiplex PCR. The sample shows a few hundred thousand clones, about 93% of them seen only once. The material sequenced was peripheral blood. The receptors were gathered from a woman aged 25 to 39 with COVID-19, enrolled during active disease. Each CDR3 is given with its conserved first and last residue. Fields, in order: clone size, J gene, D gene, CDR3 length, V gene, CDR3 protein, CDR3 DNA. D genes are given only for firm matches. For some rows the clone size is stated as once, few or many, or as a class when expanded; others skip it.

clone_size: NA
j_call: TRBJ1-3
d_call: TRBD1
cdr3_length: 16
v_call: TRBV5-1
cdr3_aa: CASSSELQGDGNTIYF
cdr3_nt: TGCGCCAGCAGCTCAGAACTCCAGGGGGACGGAAACACCATATATTTT

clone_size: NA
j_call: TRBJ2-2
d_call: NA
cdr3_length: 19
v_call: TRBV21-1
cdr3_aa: CASSNPPPLAGGDTGELFF
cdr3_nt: TGTGCCAGCAGCAACCCTCCTCCTCTAGCGGGAGGGGACACCGGGGAGCTGTTTTTT

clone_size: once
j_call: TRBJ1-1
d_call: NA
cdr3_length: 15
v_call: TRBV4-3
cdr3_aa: CASSQDAGVTTEAFF
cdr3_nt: TGCGCCAGCAGCCAAGACGCGGGAGTAACCACTGAAGCTTTCTTT

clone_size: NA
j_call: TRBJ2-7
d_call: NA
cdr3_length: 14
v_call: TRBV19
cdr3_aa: CATRDFDRPYEQYF
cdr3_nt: TGTGCCACCAGGGATTTCGACAGGCCCTACGAGCAGTACTTC

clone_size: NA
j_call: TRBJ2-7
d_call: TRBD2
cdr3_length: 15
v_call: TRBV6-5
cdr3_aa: CASTQAASGRYEQYF
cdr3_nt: TGTGCCAGCACCCAGGCCGCTAGCGGGAGATACGAGCAGTACTTC

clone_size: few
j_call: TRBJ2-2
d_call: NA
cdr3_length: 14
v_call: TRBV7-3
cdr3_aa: CASSSTRNTGELFF
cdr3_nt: TGTGCCAGCAGCTCAACTAGAAACACCGGGGAGCTGTTTTTT

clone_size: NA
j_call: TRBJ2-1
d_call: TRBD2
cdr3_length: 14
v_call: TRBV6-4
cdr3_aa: CASSDGGGSGEQFF
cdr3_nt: TGTGCCAGCAGTGACGGTGGCGGGAGTGGTGAGCAGTTCTTC

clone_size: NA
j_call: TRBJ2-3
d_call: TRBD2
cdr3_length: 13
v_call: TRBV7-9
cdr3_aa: CASSSLTSGDRSF
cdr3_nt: TGTGCCAGCAGCTCCCTCACTAGCGGAGATCGCTCTTTT

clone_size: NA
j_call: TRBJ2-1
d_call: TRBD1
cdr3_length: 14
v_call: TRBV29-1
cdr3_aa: CSIDRGNSYNEQFF
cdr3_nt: TGCAGCATTGACAGGGGCAATTCCTACAATGAGCAGTTCTTC

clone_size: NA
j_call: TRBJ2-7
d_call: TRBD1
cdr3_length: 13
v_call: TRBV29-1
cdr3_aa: CSVVGQGVYEQYF
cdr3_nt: TGCAGCGTTGTCGGGCAGGGGGTTTACGAGCAGTACTTC

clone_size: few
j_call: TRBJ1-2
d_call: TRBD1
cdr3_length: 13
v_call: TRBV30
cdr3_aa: CAWSVLTGDGYTF
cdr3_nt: TGTGCCTGGAGTGTACTAACAGGGGATGGCTACACCTTC

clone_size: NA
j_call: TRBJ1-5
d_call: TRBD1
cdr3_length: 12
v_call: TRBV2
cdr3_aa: CASNGQGIPQHF
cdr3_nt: TGTGCCAGCAACGGACAGGGGATCCCCCAGCATTTT

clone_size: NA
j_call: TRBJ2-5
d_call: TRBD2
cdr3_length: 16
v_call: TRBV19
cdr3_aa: CASTPSSGAFQETQYF
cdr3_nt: TGTGCCAGTACCCCATCTAGCGGGGCCTTTCAAGAGACCCAGTACTTC

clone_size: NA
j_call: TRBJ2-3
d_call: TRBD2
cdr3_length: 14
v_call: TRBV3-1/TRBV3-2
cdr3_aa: CASSPGLGRDTQYF
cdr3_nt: TGTGCCAGCAGCCCGGGACTAGGTCGAGATACGCAGTATTTT

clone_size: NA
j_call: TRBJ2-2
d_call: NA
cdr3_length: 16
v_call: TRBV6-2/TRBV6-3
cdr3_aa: CASSYSRSGRTGELFF
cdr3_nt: TGTGCCAGCAGTTACTCTCGTTCAGGGAGGACCGGGGAGCTGTTTTTT

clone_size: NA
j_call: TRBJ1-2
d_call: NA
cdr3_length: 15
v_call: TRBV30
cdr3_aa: CAWTTMAGPLYGYTF
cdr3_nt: TGTGCCTGGACCACGATGGCGGGCCCTCTCTATGGCTACACCTTC

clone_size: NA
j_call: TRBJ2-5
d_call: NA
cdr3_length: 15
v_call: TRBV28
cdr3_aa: CASSSRKAFQETQYF
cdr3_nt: TGTGCCAGCAGTTCCAGGAAAGCCTTTCAAGAGACCCAGTACTTC

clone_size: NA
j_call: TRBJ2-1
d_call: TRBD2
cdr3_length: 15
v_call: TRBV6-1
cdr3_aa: CASSLAGGPYNEQFF
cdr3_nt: TGTGCCAGCAGTCTAGCGGGAGGGCCCTACAATGAGCAGTTCTTC

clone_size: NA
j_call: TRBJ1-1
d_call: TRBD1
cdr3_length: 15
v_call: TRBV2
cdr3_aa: CASSEGQGMGTEAFF
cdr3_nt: TGTGCCAGCAGTGAAGGACAGGGCATGGGCACTGAAGCTTTCTTT

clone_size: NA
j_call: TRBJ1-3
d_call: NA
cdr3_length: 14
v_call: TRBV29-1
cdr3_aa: CSVKGGDSGNTIYF
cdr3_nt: TGCAGCGTTAAAGGGGGGGACTCTGGAAACACCATATATTTT

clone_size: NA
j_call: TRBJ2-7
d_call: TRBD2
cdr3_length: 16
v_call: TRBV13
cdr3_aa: CASSPPIAGRSHEQYF
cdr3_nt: TGTGCCAGCAGCCCACCCATAGCGGGAAGGTCACACGAGCAGTACTTC

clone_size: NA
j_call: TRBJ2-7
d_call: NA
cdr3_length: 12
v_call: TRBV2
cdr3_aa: CASSERGYEQYF
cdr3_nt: TGTGCCAGCAGTGAAAGGGGCTACGAGCAGTACTTC

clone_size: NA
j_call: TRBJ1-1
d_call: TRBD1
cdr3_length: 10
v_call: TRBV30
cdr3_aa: CAWGTGEAFF
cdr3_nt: TGTGCCTGGGGGACAGGAGAAGCTTTCTTT

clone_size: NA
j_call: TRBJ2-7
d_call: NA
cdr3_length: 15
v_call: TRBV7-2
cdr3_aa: CASSPVTGRSYEQYF
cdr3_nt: TGTGCCAGCAGCCCAGTAACGGGGAGAAGCTACGAGCAGTACTTC

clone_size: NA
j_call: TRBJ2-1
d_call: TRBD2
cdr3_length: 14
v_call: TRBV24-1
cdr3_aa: CATSADGRGGEQFF
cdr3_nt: TGTGCCACCAGTGCCGACGGGAGGGGTGGTGAGCAGTTCTTC

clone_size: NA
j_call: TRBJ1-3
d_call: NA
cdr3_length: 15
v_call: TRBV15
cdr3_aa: CATSRGGGEGNTIYF
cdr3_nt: TGTGCCACCAGCAGAGGGGGAGGAGAAGGAAACACCATATATTTT

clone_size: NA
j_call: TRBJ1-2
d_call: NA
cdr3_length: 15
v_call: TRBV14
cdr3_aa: CASSQDGQVGNGYTF
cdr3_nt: TGTGCCAGCAGCCAAGATGGCCAGGTTGGAAATGGCTACACCTTC

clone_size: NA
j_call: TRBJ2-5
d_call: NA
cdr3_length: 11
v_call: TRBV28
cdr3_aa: CASAGQETQYF
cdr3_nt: TGTGCCAGCGCGGGGCAAGAGACCCAGTACTTC

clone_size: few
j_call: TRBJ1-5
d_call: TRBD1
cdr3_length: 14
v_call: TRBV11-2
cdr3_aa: CASSPTGSNQPQHF
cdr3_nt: TGTGCCAGCAGCCCGACAGGGAGCAATCAGCCCCAGCATTTT

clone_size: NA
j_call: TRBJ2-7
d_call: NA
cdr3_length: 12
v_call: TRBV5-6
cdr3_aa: CASSLQGNEQYF
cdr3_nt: TGTGCCAGCAGCTTACAGGGCAACGAGCAGTACTTC

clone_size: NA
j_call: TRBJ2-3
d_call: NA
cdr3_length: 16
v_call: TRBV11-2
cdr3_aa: CASSQTPGHHTDTQYF
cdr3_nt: TGTGCCAGCAGCCAAACTCCGGGACATCACACAGATACGCAGTATTTT

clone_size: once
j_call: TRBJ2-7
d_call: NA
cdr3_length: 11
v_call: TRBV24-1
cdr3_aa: CATFTGYEQYF
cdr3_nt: TGTGCCACGTTTACAGGCTACGAGCAGTACTTC

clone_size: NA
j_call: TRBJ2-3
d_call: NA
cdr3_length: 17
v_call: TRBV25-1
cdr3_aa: CASSNPVGAEDRDTQYF
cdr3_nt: TGTGCCAGCAGTAACCCTGTTGGAGCGGAGGACAGAGATACGCAGTATTTT

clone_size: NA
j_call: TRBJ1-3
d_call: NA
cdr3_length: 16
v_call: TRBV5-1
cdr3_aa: CASSSESTVRGNTIYF
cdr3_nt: TGCGCCAGCAGCTCGGAGAGTACCGTCCGTGGAAACACCATATATTTT

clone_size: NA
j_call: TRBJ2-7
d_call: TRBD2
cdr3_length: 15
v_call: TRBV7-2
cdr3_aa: CASSLDSGLLYEQYF
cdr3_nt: TGTGCCAGCAGCTTAGATTCGGGACTACTATACGAGCAGTACTTC

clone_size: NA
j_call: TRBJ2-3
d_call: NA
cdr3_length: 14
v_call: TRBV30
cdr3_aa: CAWSGGSVTDTQYF
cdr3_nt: TGTGCCTGGAGTGGTGGGAGTGTCACAGATACGCAGTATTTT

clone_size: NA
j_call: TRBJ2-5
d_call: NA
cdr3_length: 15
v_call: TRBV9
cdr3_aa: CASSVGGGGTETQYF
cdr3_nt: TGTGCCAGCAGCGTAGGGGGCGGGGGCACGGAGACCCAGTACTTC

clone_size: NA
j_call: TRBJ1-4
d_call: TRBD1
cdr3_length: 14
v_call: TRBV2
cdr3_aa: CASTSGTGGEKLFF
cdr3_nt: TGTGCCAGCACCTCCGGGACAGGGGGAGAAAAACTGTTTTTT

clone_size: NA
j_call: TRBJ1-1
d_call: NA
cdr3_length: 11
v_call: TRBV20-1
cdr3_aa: CSATRRTEAFF
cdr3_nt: TGCAGTGCTACGAGGCGGACTGAAGCTTTCTTT

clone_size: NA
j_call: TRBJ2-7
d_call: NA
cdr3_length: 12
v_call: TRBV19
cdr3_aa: CASGRGEYEQYF
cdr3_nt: TGTGCCAGTGGCAGGGGGGAATACGAGCAGTACTTC

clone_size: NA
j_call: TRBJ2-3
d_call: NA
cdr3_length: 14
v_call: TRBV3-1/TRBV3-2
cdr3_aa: CASSPGTSTDTQYF
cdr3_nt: TGTGCCAGCAGCCCCGGGACTAGCACAGATACGCAGTATTTT

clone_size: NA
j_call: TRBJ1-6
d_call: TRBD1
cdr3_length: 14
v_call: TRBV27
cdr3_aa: CASSLGTGLSPLHF
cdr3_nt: TGTGCCAGCAGTCTCGGGACAGGGTTGTCACCCCTCCACTTT

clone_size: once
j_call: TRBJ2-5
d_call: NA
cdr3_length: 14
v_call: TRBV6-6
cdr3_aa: CASSYATTRETQYF
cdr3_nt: TGTGCCAGCAGTTATGCAACTACTCGGGAGACCCAGTACTTC

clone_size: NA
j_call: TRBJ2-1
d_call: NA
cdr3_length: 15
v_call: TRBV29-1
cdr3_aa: CSVEGTRSSYNEQFF
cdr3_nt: TGCAGCGTTGAAGGGACAAGGAGCTCCTACAATGAGCAGTTCTTC

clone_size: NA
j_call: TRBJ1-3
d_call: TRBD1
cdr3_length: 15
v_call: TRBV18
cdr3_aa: CASSPTGTGANTIYF
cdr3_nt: TGTGCCAGCTCACCGACCGGGACAGGGGCGAACACCATATATTTT

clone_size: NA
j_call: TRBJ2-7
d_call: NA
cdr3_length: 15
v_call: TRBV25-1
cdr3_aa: CASSPPGQINYEQYF
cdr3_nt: TGTGCCAGCAGTCCCCCCGGACAGATCAACTACGAGCAGTACTTC

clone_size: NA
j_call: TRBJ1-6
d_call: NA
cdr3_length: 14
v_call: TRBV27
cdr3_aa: CASSPIVARSPLHF
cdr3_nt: TGTGCCAGCAGTCCTATTGTCGCCCGTTCACCCCTCCACTTT

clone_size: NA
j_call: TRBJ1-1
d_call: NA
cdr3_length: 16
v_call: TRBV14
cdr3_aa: CASSQEGRGVNTEAFF
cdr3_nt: TGTGCCAGCAGCCAAGAAGGGAGGGGGGTGAACACTGAAGCTTTCTTT

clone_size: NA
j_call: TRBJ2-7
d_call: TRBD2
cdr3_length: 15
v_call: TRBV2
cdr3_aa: CASTPATSGVSEQYF
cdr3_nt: TGTGCCAGCACCCCCGCGACTAGCGGGGTCAGCGAGCAGTACTTC

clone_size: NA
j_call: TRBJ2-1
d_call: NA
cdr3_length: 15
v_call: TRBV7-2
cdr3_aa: CASSLSVGPYNEQFF
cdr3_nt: TGTGCCAGCAGCTTATCAGTGGGCCCCTACAATGAGCAGTTCTTC

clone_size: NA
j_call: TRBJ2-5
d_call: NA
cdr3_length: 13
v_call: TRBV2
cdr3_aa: CASSEEQKETQYF
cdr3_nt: TGTGCCAGCAGTGAAGAACAGAAAGAGACCCAGTACTTC

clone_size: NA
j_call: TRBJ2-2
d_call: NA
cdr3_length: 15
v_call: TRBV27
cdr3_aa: CASSLKLLNTGELFF
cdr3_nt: TGTGCCAGCAGTTTGAAACTTTTGAACACCGGGGAGCTGTTTTTT

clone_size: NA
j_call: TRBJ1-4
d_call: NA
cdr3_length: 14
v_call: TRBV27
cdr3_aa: CASSLKTTGGKLFF
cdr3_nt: TGTGCCAGCAGTCTTAAGACGACGGGAGGGAAACTGTTTTTT

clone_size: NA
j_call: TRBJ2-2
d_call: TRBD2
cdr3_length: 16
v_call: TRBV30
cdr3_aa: CAWSVLGGRGAGELFF
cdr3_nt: TGTGCCTGGAGTGTACTCGGCGGGAGGGGAGCCGGGGAGCTGTTTTTT

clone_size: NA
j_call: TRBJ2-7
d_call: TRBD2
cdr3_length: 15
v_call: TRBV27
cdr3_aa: CASSWAGGLSYEQYF
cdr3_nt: TGTGCCAGCAGTTGGGCGGGAGGGCTTTCCTACGAGCAGTACTTC

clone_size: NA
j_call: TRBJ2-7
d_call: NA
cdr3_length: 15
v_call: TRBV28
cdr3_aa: CASSPSGTQSYEQYF
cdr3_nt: TGTGCCAGCAGTCCATCCGGGACTCAGTCCTACGAGCAGTACTTC

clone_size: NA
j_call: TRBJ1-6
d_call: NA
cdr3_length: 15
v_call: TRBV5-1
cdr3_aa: CASSLGGHQNSPLHF
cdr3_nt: TGCGCCAGCAGCTTGGGTGGACACCAGAATTCACCCCTCCACTTT

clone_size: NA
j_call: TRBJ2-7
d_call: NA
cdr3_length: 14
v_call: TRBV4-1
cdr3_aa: CASSQDRISYEQYF
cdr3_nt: TGCGCCAGCAGCCAAGATAGAATCTCCTACGAGCAGTACTTC